The 14 T cell receptor beta chains below come from one sample, sequenced in a study of T-cell reconstitution after alpha-beta-depleted transplantation in children. Construction of the TCRbeta library involved unique molecular identifiers. TCRdb ran MiXCR on the PCR reads and lists one entry per CDR3 protein. This sample has some 550,000 distinct CDR3 sequences, with approximately 22% found just once. The sequencing here drew on PBMCs, mostly from graft donor cells, taken 360 days after TCRalphabeta/CD19-depleted stem cell transplant. The receptor source for this set is a boy younger than two who had a stem cell transplant for acute myeloid leukemia, so the T cells may come from the graft donor.

This chain connects TRBV29-1 to TRBJ1-4; D call uncertain. Germline V gene sequence: CDR1 SQVTM, CDR2 ANQGSEA. Trimming pared 4 bases from V and 0 bases from J, leaving 15 bases between. This CDR3 comprises 16 residues. The CDR3 DNA follows: TGCAGCGTTGTAGGATTTGAGGTTGCAACTAATGAAAAACTGTTTTTT. Its protein is CSVVGFEVATNEKLFF.

This clonotype was seen a few times. The chain combines TRBV4-3 with TRBJ2-7, with 8 bases lining up with TRBD1. Trimming took 0 bases from V and 0 from J; bases not matched to a gene: 7. Germline V lookup: CDR1 LGHNA, CDR2 YSLEER. The length of the CDR3 is 17 residues. Here the CDR3 reads CASSQDLDRGNSYEQYF. CDR3 nucleotides: TGCGCCAGCAGCCAAGATCTCGACAGGGGAAACTCCTACGAGCAGTACTTC.

This clonotype was detected ten times or more. The chain is built from TRBV5-1 and TRBJ2-1; D is perhaps TRBD2 (6 bases). The CDR3 length is 15 residues. The V gene lost 0 bases and the J gene lost 4 bases, with 11 bases spanning the gap. Germline V gene sequence: CDR1 SGHRS, CDR2 YFSETQ. DNA for the CDR3: TGCGCCAGCAGCTTGGATTTAGCGGCTTACAATGAGCAGTTCTTC. Translated, it gives CASSLDLAAYNEQFF.

This clonotype came up many times. The gene calls are TRBV29-1 and TRBJ2-1, with D tentatively TRBD1 (6 bases). The CDR3 covers 13 residues. V was shortened by 7 bases and J by 0 bases, with 10 bases between the two germline ends. Germline CDR1 reads SQVTM; CDR2 reads ANQGSEA. The CDR3 loop is CSAGTSSYNEQFF. The CDR3 nucleotides read TGCAGCGCCGGGACATCCTCCTACAATGAGCAGTTCTTC.

Ten or more counts support this clonotype. The gene calls are TRBV7-2 and TRBJ2-5; perhaps TRBD1 as D (5 bases). The CDR3 runs to 14 residues. V was trimmed by 1 base and J by 1 base, leaving 7 bases between them. In germline, CDR1 is SGHTA, CDR2 FQGNSA. CDR3 loop: CASSLVGAQETQYF. In DNA, the CDR3 is TGTGCCAGCAGCTTAGTAGGGGCCCAAGAGACCCAGTACTTC.

This clonotype was seen ten or more times. The rearrangement joins TRBV7-2 to TRBJ2-5; 9 bases align to TRBD2. The CDR3 extends over 17 amino acids. The V gene end was trimmed by 0 bases and the J gene end by 5 bases; junction bases not matched to a gene: 10. The germline V gene has CDR1 SGHTA and CDR2 FQGNSA. The CDR3 DNA reads as TGTGCCAGCAGCTTAGCGCTGGGGGCGGGGGGGCTTGAGACCCAGTACTTC. It codes for CASSLALGAGGLETQYF.

This clonotype has only a few counts. A much larger clone is a single base away; this may be a read error. V usage is TRBV27 and J usage is TRBJ2-7, with D perhaps TRBD1 or TRBD2 (5 bases each). The CDR3 contains 13 residues. The V end was cut by 3 bases, the J end by 2 bases, with 8 bases between. Looked up from germline, CDR1 is MNHEY and CDR2 is SMNVEV (reference sequence). DNA of the CDR3: TGTGCCAGCAGTTTCGGGGCCCCCTACGAGCAGTACTTC. This encodes CASSFGAPYEQYF.

This clonotype was found a few times. This chain connects TRBV6-5 to TRBJ2-7, with D possibly matching TRBD1 (5 bases). The germline V and J ends were trimmed by 2 bases and 4 bases, with 9 bases remaining between them. Germline CDR1 reads MNHEY; CDR2 reads SVGAGI. The CDR3 spans 13 residues. The CDR3 reads CASSYGAEYEQYF. DNA of the CDR3: TGTGCCAGCAGTTACGGGGCTGAATACGAGCAGTACTTC.

The chain carries TRBV6-2 or TRBV6-3 and TRBJ2-1, with D perhaps TRBD1 or TRBD2 (6 bases each). The CDR3 has 16 amino acids. Per the germline V gene, CDR1 is MNHEY and CDR2 is SVGEGT. Trimming left V 4 bases short and J 3 bases short, with 16 bases between. CDR3 DNA sequence: TGTGCCAGCAGTTCACGCGGGACACCTCTCTACAATGAGCAGTTCTTC. Residues: CASSSRGTPLYNEQFF.

The chain is built from TRBV27 and TRBJ2-1; the match to TRBD2 covers 10 bases. Germline CDR1 and CDR2: MNHEY and SMNVEV (reference sequence). Losses at the gene ends were 4 bases for V and 7 bases for J; bases not matched to a gene: 4. This CDR3 comprises 14 residues. The CDR3 loop is CASSSLTSGNEQFF. The CDR3 nucleotides are TGTGCCAGCAGTTCCCTGACTAGCGGGAATGAGCAGTTCTTC.

This clonotype was seen more than once but under ten times. The chain recombines TRBV20-1 with TRBJ1-4; D is ambiguous. Trimming took off 0 bases at V and 0 bases at J, with 8 bases between the two ends. The CDR3 sequence is 15 residues long. Germline values: CDR1 DFQATT, CDR2 SNEGSKA (reference sequence). CDR3 region: CSARDLSATNEKLFF. The CDR3, as DNA: TGCAGTGCTAGAGATCTAAGTGCAACTAATGAAAAACTGTTTTTT.

This clonotype was seen repeatedly, ten times or more. The chain uses TRBV29-1 and TRBJ2-5; D unresolved. CDR1 is SQVTM and CDR2 is ANQGSEA in the germline V gene. This CDR3 contains 13 residues. Trimming stripped 5 bases from V and 5 bases from J, with 15 bases between. CDR3 coding DNA: TGCAGCGTTAGGGCCAGGTATCTGGAGACCCAGTACTTC. Its translation: CSVRARYLETQYF.

This clonotype was observed a handful of times. CDR3 sequence: CASSHESAGEQFF. In nucleotides, the CDR3 is TGTGCCAGCAGCCACGAAAGCGCTGGTGAGCAGTTCTTC. This chain links TRBV4-2 with TRBJ2-1; D gene uncertain. Looked up from germline, CDR1 is LGHNA and CDR2 is YNFKEQ. The CDR3 totals 13 residues. The V end was cut by 3 bases, the J end by 9 bases, with 12 bases between.

This clonotype occurred a few times. This chain uses TRBV20-1 with TRBJ2-3; 9 bases are a match to TRBD2. Germline V lookup: CDR1 DFQATT, CDR2 SNEGSKA (reference sequence). V gave up 4 bases and J gave up 4 bases; unmatched junction bases: 12. This CDR3 is built from 16 residues. The CDR3 sequence: CSAKVAGVQRADTQYF. The DNA for the CDR3 is TGCAGTGCTAAGGTAGCGGGGGTCCAGAGGGCAGATACGCAGTATTTT.